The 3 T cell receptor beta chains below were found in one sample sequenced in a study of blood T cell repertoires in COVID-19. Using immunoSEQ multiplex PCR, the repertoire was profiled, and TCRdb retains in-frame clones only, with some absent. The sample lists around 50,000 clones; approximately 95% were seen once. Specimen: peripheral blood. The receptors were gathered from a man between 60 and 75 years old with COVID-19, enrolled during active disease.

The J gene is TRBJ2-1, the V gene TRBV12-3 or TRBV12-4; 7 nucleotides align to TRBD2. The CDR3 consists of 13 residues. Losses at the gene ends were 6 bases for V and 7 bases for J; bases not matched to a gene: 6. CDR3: CASRATSYNEQFF. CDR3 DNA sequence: TGTGCCAGCAGGGCGACTAGCTATAATGAGCAGTTCTTC.

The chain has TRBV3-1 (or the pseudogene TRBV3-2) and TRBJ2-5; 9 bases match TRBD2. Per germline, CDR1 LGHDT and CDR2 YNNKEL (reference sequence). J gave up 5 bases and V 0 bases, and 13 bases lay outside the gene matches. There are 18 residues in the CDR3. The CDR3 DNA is TGTGCCAGCAGCCAAGATTACTCGGCGGGGGGGCCGAGGGAGACCCAGTACTTC. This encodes CASSQDYSAGGPRETQYF.

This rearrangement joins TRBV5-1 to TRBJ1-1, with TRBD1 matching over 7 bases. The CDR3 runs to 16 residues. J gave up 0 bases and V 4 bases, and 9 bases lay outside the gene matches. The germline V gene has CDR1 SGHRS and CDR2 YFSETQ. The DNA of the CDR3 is TGCGCCAGCAGCGGAACCGGGACAGCAATGAACACTGAAGCTTTCTTT. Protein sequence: CASSGTGTAMNTEAFF.